This is a list of T cell receptor beta chains from one sample in a study of T cells in Graves' hyperthyroidism and ophthalmopathy. TCRdb ran MiXCR on the multiplex PCR reads and lists one entry per CDR3 protein. This sample has around 380,000 distinct CDR3 sequences, with about 13% found just once. The sequenced sample was blood. The receptors come from a man under 40 with Graves' hyperthyroidism that later progressed to Graves' ophthalmopathy. The CDR3 runs from the conserved cysteine through the conserved F or W. Part of the rows lack a size; the others show once, few, many or a class for expanded clones.

J	V	size	CDR3
TRBJ2-7	TRBV6-1	-	CASAPGLAYEQYF
TRBJ2-1	TRBV4-2	once	CASSQEGGSSYNEQFF
TRBJ2-1	TRBV12-3/TRBV12-4	-	CASSLIRRGAFF
TRBJ1-5	TRBV7-8	many	CASSLDKHQPQHF
TRBJ1-4	TRBV2	many	CASSTTSGFSAGRDPTNEKLFF
TRBJ1-3	TRBV11-2	-	CASSRRGAGNTIYF
TRBJ2-3	TRBV27	many	CASSLTAGGTSTDTQYF
TRBJ2-5	TRBV6-5	few	CASSYGTPRAFETQYF
TRBJ1-4	TRBV18	many	CASSLTGGGEKLFF
TRBJ2-1	TRBV20-1	few	CSARPLGRGNEQFF
TRBJ1-1	TRBV2	many	CASRVGGGAAWGTEAFF
TRBJ2-3	TRBV20-1	-	CSAMGSGGAADTQYF
TRBJ2-1	TRBV13	-	CASSLELAGVQQFF
TRBJ2-2	TRBV28	many	CASSPRGRGTGELFF
TRBJ2-7	TRBV9	many	CASSPTVVSYEQYF
TRBJ2-1	TRBV6-1	few	CASSQEGGAGEQFF